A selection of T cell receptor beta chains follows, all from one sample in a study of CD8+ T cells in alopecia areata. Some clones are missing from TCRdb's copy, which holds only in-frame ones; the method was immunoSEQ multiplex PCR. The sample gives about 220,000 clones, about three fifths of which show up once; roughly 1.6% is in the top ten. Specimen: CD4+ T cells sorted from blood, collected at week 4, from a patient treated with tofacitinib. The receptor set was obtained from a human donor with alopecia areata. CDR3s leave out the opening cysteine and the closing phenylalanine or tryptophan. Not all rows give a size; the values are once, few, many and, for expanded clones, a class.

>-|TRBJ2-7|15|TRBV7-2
ASSLAFRAGSSYEQY
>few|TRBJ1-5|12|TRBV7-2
ASRPVGVNQPQH
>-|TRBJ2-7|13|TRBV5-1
ASSPGQPSSYEQY
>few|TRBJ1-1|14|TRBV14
ASSRGLISTWTEAF
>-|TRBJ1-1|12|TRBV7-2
ASSSTWGNAEAF
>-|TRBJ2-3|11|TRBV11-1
ASIRDSTDTQY
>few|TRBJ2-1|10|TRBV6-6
ASSIRVQETF
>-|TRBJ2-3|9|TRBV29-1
SATSSGRLD
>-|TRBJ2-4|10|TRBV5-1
ASSLSGDIQY
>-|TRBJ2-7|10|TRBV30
AWSALSYEQY
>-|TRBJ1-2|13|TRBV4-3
ASSQGTGGPYGYT